This T cell receptor beta chain emerged from a study of T cell repertoires in cytomegalovirus infection. Study as a whole: Indicated by public TCR beta signatures were CMV infection and matching HLA type.

Germline loops: CDR1 DFQATT, CDR2 SNEGSKA (reference sequence). The CDR3 extends over 16 amino acids. V shed 5 bases, J shed 6 bases, and the junction held 16 bases outside the gene matches. One entry per CDR3 protein, called by TCRdb with MiXCR from the reads. The table includes a few hundred thousand distinct CDR3 sequences, roughly 9.5% detected once. This sequence joins TRBV20-1 and TRBJ1-2, with 9 bases lining up with TRBD1. Sequenced: PBMCs. This TCR derives from a human donor in good health (CMV status not recorded). Some clones in this sample may be carry-over from other donors' samples. The CDR3 bases are TGCAGTGCTCATACCGCGACAGGGGGTCAAGTGGATGGCTACACCTTC. Its translation: CSAHTATGGQVDGYTF.